Following are 9 T cell receptor beta chains from one sample sequenced in a study of cytomegalovirus exposure and HLA in healthy donors (dated by TCRdb to the late 2010s). The library was obtained by the immunoSEQ multiplex PCR assay. TCRdb re-hosts the immuneACCESS table, in-frame sequences only. Its copies lack some clones; in the studies checked, an unresolved V gene accounts for under half of them, and the cause for the rest is not known. The sample has some 110,000 clones on record, less than 90% of them singletons. Roughly 4.4% of the sample is in the top ten clones. Sequenced material: PBMCs. Every receptor here comes from a man between 18 and 29 years old in good health and CMV-seropositive.

V gene TRBV28 combines with J gene TRBJ2-7, with D possibly being TRBD2 (6 bases). V gave up 6 bases and J gave up 2 bases, with 17 bases separating them. The CDR3 spans 15 residues. Germline assignment: CDR1 MDHEN and CDR2 SYDVKM. As DNA, the CDR3 is TGTGCCAGCAGCCCCGGGGGAGCAAGCACCTACGAGCAGTACTTC. Its translation is CASSPGGASTYEQYF.

This rearrangement joins TRBV19 to TRBJ1-4, with unresolved D. V was pared by 2 bases and J by 5 bases, with 9 bases between. From germline, CDR1 is LNHDA and CDR2 SQIVND (reference sequence). This CDR3 comprises 14 residues. CDR3 protein: CASSISANNEKLFF. The CDR3 nucleotides are TGTGCCAGTAGTATATCTGCGAACAATGAAAAACTGTTTTTT.

The chain combines TRBV29-1 with TRBJ2-6; 8 nucleotides align to TRBD2. The length of the CDR3 is 16 residues. V gave up 6 bases and J gave up 0 bases; unmatched junction bases: 7. Germline V gives CDR1 SQVTM, CDR2 ANQGSEA. CDR3 sequence: CSVGTRSSSGANVLTF. In DNA form, the CDR3 reads TGCAGCGTGGGGACTAGAAGCTCCTCTGGGGCCAACGTCCTGACTTTC.

The chain employs TRBV15 and TRBJ1-5; 7 positions agree with TRBD1. Germline V CDR1 and CDR2: LNHNV, YYDKDF (reference sequence). Trimming at V came to 8 bases and at J to 0 bases, leaving 7 bases not matched to a gene. The CDR3 sequence is 15 residues long. CDR3 bases: TGTGCCACCCGCGAGACAGGGCCTAGCAATCAGCCCCAGCATTTT. This translates into CATRETGPSNQPQHF. The whole variable domain, remainder taken from reference TRBV15 and TRBJ1-5, is DAMVIQNPRYQVTQFGKPVTLSCSQTLNHNVMYWYQQKSSQAPKLLFHYYDKDFNNEADTPDNFQSRRPNTSFCFLDIRSPGLGDTAMYLCATRETGPSNQPQHFGDGTRLSIL.

The rearrangement links TRBV9 to TRBJ2-3; 8 nucleotides match TRBD2. Germline CDR1 SGDLS, CDR2 YYNGEE. The CDR3 runs 15 residues. J lost 8 bases, V lost 0 bases, and 8 bases had no gene match. This chain's CDR3 is CASSVAGGLVGTQYF. CDR3 DNA sequence: TGTGCCAGCAGCGTAGCGGGGGGGCTAGTAGGTACGCAGTATTTT.

The chain employs TRBV27 and TRBJ1-2; D might be TRBD1 (5 bases). V dropped 6 bases and J dropped 4 bases, with 15 bases sitting between them. This CDR3 spans 14 amino acids. CDR1 is MNHEY, CDR2 SMNVEV, per germline (reference sequence). The CDR3 coding sequence is TGTGCCAGCAGACGTCAGGGAAAGAGCTATGGCTACACCTTC. Residues: CASRRQGKSYGYTF.

This chain joins TRBV5-1 and TRBJ2-7; a weak D match, TRBD1 (6 bases). Trimming cost V 4 bases and J 2 bases, with 13 bases left between them. The CDR3 runs 14 residues. Germline V lookup: CDR1 SGHRS, CDR2 YFSETQ. The CDR3 loop is CASSQLQGPYEQYF. The CDR3 DNA is TGCGCCAGCAGCCAATTACAGGGACCCTACGAGCAGTACTTC.

The V and J genes are TRBV7-2 and TRBJ1-2; a possible D gene is TRBD1 (6 bases). CDR1 and CDR2 (germline): SGHTA, FQGNSA. V was cut by 1 base and J by 4 bases, with 13 bases left in between. This CDR3 is built from 15 residues. DNA of the CDR3: TGTGCCAGCAGCTTAGTAAGGGGGGGGACCTATGGCTACACCTTC. It yields the protein CASSLVRGGTYGYTF.

The rearrangement links TRBV27 to TRBJ2-7; 7 bases map to TRBD2. J was trimmed by 6 bases and V by 7 bases; bases with no gene match: 15. Germline lookup yields CDR1 MNHEY and CDR2 SMNVEV (reference sequence). CDR3 length equals 15 residues. The CDR3 loop reads CASNVHGGVGGEQYF. The CDR3 DNA is TGTGCCAGCAACGTCCATGGGGGGGTTGGCGGCGAGCAGTACTTC.